This T cell receptor (beta chain) was observed in a study of tumour-infiltrating T cells in Burkitt lymphoma. Background on the study: The Burkitt lymphoma cohort spanned all epidemiological subtypes. Survival, overall and progression-free, tracked with productive clonality.

This clone was counted between two and nine times. The antigen remains unidentified. V was cut by 3 bases and J by 1 base, with 8 bases left in between. The length of the CDR3 is 14 residues. Germline V lookup: CDR1 SGDLS, CDR2 YYNGEE. Study observations and caveats: Many Burkitt lymphoma patients shared several public clonotypes.

Measured with immunoSEQ multiplex PCR; TCRdb has only the in-frame clones, and not every one. The sample lists 2,600 or so clones, more than 20% occurring once. Sequenced sample: tumor tissue from a relapse. The chain carries TRBV9 and TRBJ1-3, with a possible D match to TRBD1 (5 bases). The sequence was obtained from a human donor with relapsed Burkitt lymphoma. Some clones in this sample may be carry-over from other donors' samples. CDR3 bases: TGTGCCAGCAGCGGAGGGGTTTCTGGAAACACCATATATTTT. Protein: CASSGGVSGNTIYF.